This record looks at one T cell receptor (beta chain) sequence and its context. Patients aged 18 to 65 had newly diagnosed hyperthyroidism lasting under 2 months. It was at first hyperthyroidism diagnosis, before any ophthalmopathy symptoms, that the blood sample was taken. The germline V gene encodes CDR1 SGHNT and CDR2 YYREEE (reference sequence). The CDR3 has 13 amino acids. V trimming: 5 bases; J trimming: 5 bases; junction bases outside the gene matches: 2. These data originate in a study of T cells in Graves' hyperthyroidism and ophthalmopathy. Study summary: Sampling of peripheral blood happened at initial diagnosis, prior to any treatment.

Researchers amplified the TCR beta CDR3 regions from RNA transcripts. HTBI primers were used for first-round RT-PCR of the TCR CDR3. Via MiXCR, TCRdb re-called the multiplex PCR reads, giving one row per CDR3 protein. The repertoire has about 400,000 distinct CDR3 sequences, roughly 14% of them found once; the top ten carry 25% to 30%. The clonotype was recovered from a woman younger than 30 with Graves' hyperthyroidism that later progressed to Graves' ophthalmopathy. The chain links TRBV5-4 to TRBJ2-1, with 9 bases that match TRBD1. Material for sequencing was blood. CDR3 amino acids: CASRQGANNEQFF. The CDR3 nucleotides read TGTGCCAGCAGACAGGGGGCGAACAATGAGCAGTTCTTC.